What follows are 22 T cell receptor beta chains derived from one specimen sequenced in a study of blood T cells in healthy people across ages. Primers used in a second PCR of roughly 6 to 11 cycles were a sample-barcoded 5' primer and a J-beta primer mix. TCRdb ran MiXCR on the 5' RACE reads and lists one entry per CDR3 protein. The sample has around 1,600,000 distinct CDR3 sequences; approximately 42% are singletons. Sequenced material: blood. The receptors shown here come from a woman aged 18-29 years in good health.

V usage is TRBV18 and J usage is TRBJ1-5; 7 positions match TRBD1. The CDR3 has 17 residues. The germline V gene encodes CDR1 KGHSH and CDR2 LQKENI. V was clipped by 2 bases and J by 6 bases; unmatched bases: 13. The DNA for the CDR3 is TGTGCCAGCTCACCATATACGGCTACAGGGGTCGGTCAGCCCCAGCATTTT. As protein: CASSPYTATGVGQPQHF.

The CDR3 coding sequence is TGCAGTGCCACCTTGGCGGGGGGGATTAACTATGGCTACACCTTC. Residues: CSATLAGGINYGYTF. V is TRBV20-1 and J is TRBJ1-2; TRBD1 might be the D (5 bases). The germline CDR1 and CDR2 sequences are DFQATT and SNEGSKA (reference sequence). The CDR3 is 15 amino acids. V lost 6 bases and J 1 base, leaving 18 bases between the germline ends.

This clonotype showed up just a few times. The gene calls are TRBV9 and TRBJ1-2; 7 nucleotides agree with TRBD1. With 0 bases clipped from V and 2 bases from J, the junction kept 4 bases outside the gene matches. Germline CDR1 SGDLS, CDR2 YYNGEE. This CDR3 is 15 amino acids long. As DNA, the CDR3 is TGTGCCAGCAGCGTAGCTACGGGACAGAACTATGGCTACACCTTC. This translates into CASSVATGQNYGYTF.

This clonotype was counted at least ten times. The chain employs TRBV9 and TRBJ2-1, with 7 bases matching TRBD2. This CDR3 comprises 15 residues. The V gene's germline CDR1 is SGDLS and CDR2 YYNGEE. J was trimmed by 4 bases and V by 3 bases; bases with no gene match: 7. The CDR3 protein is CASSDTGLPYNEQFF. The CDR3 DNA sequence: TGTGCCAGCAGCGATACGGGACTACCGTACAATGAGCAGTTCTTC.

This rearrangement joins TRBV7-2 to TRBJ1-6; D unresolved. The germline V gene has CDR1 SGHTA and CDR2 FQGNSA. The CDR3 sequence is 14 residues long. V was cut by 3 bases and J by 9 bases, with 12 bases left in between. Written as DNA, the CDR3 is TGTGCCAGCAGCTTTAAAGGGAGCATTTCACCCCTCCACTTT. Translated, it gives CASSFKGSISPLHF.

The rearrangement links TRBV20-1 to TRBJ2-4; no definite D call. Trimming took 0 bases from V and 1 from J, leaving 10 bases between them. This CDR3 spans 15 amino acids. The germline gives CDR1 DFQATT, CDR2 SNEGSKA (reference sequence). Here the CDR3 reads CSAREGALAKNIQYF. The CDR3 nucleotides read TGCAGTGCTAGAGAGGGTGCCCTTGCCAAAAACATTCAGTACTTC.

The rearrangement uses TRBV20-1 and TRBJ2-7, with 14 bases identical to TRBD2. The length of the CDR3 is 14 residues. V trimming: 3 bases; J trimming: 5 bases; junction bases outside the gene matches: 3. In germline, CDR1 is DFQATT, CDR2 SNEGSKA (reference sequence). CDR3 loop: CSARGLAGVNEQYF. The CDR3, as DNA: TGCAGTGCTAGGGGACTAGCGGGAGTAAACGAGCAGTACTTC.

This chain joins TRBV7-2 and TRBJ1-5, with TRBD1 matching over 8 bases. Germline V gene sequence: CDR1 SGHTA, CDR2 FQGNSA. Losses at the gene ends were 1 base for V and 4 bases for J; bases not matched to a gene: 9. The CDR3 loop spans 17 amino acids. CDR3 protein: CASSLGDRGIGNQPQHF. Here the CDR3 DNA reads TGTGCCAGCAGCTTAGGAGACAGGGGTATTGGTAATCAGCCCCAGCATTTT.

The rearrangement uses TRBV20-1 and TRBJ2-7; possibly TRBD2 for D (6 bases). V was cut by 2 bases and J by 9 bases, with 23 bases left in between. The length of the CDR3 is 15 residues. Germline V gene sequence: CDR1 DFQATT, CDR2 SNEGSKA (reference sequence). CDR3: CSARSGTGDLRGQYF. The CDR3 nucleotides read TGCAGTGCTAGATCGGGAACGGGGGACCTACGTGGGCAGTACTTC.

The chain combines TRBV18 with TRBJ2-1; no reliable D call. Trimming took off 3 bases at V and 7 bases at J, with 16 bases between the two ends. Germline V gene lookup returns CDR1 KGHSH and CDR2 LQKENI. This CDR3 spans 15 amino acids. The CDR3 region is CASSPGIYLMNEQFF. The CDR3, as DNA: TGTGCCAGCTCACCCGGCATCTATTTGATGAATGAGCAGTTCTTC.

This clonotype came up a few times. A read error is possible here, since a much larger clone lies one base away. The V and J genes are TRBV7-6 and TRBJ2-1; TRBD2 agrees at 7 bases. After removal of 1 base from V and 3 bases from J, the junction contained 3 bases not matched to a gene. Looked up from germline, CDR1 is SGHVS and CDR2 is FNYEAQ. The CDR3 runs 15 residues. As DNA, the CDR3 is TGTGCCAGCAGCTTAGTAGGGGACTACTACAATGAGCAGTTCTTC. This translates into CASSLVGDYYNEQFF.

Worth noting for this clonotype: One junction end disagrees with the germline gene, perhaps due to a read error. V gene TRBV24-1 combines with J gene TRBJ2-1, with D tentatively TRBD2 (9 bases). Germline loops: CDR1 KGHDR, CDR2 SFDVKD. This CDR3 region has 19 residues. The CDR3 bases are TGTGCCACCAGTGATTGGGGACAGGCCGGGACTAGCTTCTACGATGAGCAGTTCTTC. This codes for CATSDWGQAGTSFYDEQFF.

This chain uses TRBV11-2 with TRBJ2-4; 8 bases map to TRBD2. Unmatched junction bases numbered 6, after V lost 1 base and J lost 7 bases. This CDR3 has 15 residues. Germline assignment: CDR1 SGHAT and CDR2 FQNNGV. The CDR3 region is CASSLVGRAGNIQYF. Here the CDR3 DNA reads TGTGCCAGCAGCTTAGTCGGGAGGGCCGGGAACATTCAGTACTTC.

The chain has TRBV20-1 and TRBJ2-7; possibly TRBD2 for D (5 bases). CDR1 is DFQATT and CDR2 is SNEGSKA in the germline V gene (reference sequence). V was shortened by 3 bases and J by 6 bases, with 21 bases between the two germline ends. The CDR3 totals 15 residues. CDR3 sequence reads: CSASLTGIGRIEQYF. CDR3 DNA: TGCAGTGCTAGTCTTACCGGGATAGGACGTATCGAGCAGTACTTC.

This chain's CDR3 is CASSRFVQAYGELFF. The CDR3 DNA reads TGTGCCAGCAGCCGTTTTGTGCAAGCGTACGGGGAGCTGTTTTTT. The chain recombines TRBV27 with TRBJ2-2, with D unresolved. The ends were cut back, 6 bases at V and 7 bases at J, with 18 bases in the middle. This CDR3 is 15 amino acids long. CDR1 and CDR2 from the germline V gene are MNHEY and SMNVEV (reference sequence).

The chain joins TRBV12-5 to TRBJ1-5; 9 bases line up with TRBD1. Germline-derived CDR1 and CDR2 are LGHNT and FRNRAP. This CDR3 spans 15 amino acids. V lost 7 bases, J lost 0 bases, and 4 bases stayed unmatched. The CDR3 is CASVMGQGSNQPQHF. CDR3 in DNA: TGTGCTAGTGTGATGGGACAGGGTAGCAATCAGCCCCAGCATTTT.

The rearrangement joins TRBV7-6 to TRBJ1-5; D call uncertain. Germline CDR1 is SGHVS and CDR2 is FNYEAQ. Deletions cut 5 bases from V and 6 bases from J, with 11 bases between. The CDR3 runs to 13 residues. Written as DNA, the CDR3 is TGTGCCAGCAGCCCCAGCTTTAGTCAGCCCCAGCATTTT. Amino acids: CASSPSFSQPQHF.

This chain links TRBV7-2 with TRBJ2-3; D call uncertain. The CDR3 has 13 residues. Trimming pared 4 bases from V and 2 bases from J, leaving 7 bases between. The germline CDR1 and CDR2 sequences are SGHTA and FQGNSA. CDR3 DNA: TGTGCCAGCAGCTGTAGTCTCACAGATACGCAGTATTTT. As protein: CASSCSLTDTQYF. The whole variable domain, remainder taken from reference TRBV7-2 and TRBJ2-3, is GAGVSQSPSNKVTEKGKDVELRCDPISGHTALYWYRQSLGQGLEFLIYFQGNSAPDKSGLPSDRFSAERTGGSVSTLTIQRTQQEDSAVYLCASSCSLTDTQYFGPGTRLTVL.

A few counts support this clonotype. CDR3 nucleotides: TGTGCCAGCAGCGATACAGGGGGGATAGGGAATCAGCCCCAGCATTTT. Translating it yields CASSDTGGIGNQPQHF. The chain recombines TRBV7-2 with TRBJ1-5; 8 nucleotides agree with TRBD1. The length of the CDR3 is 16 residues. Germline loops: CDR1 SGHTA, CDR2 FQGNSA. Trimming at V came to 5 bases and at J to 4 bases, leaving 10 bases not matched to a gene.

This clonotype was seen ten or more times. The chain carries TRBV29-1 and TRBJ2-1; D is undetermined. V was cut by 4 bases and J by 8 bases, with 6 bases left in between. This CDR3 comprises 10 residues. The germline CDR1 and CDR2 sequences are SQVTM and ANQGSEA. The CDR3 nucleotides read TGCAGCGTTGTATCCCATGAGCAGTTCTTC. Translating gives CSVVSHEQFF.

This chain uses TRBV11-2 with TRBJ2-5; 7 bases line up with TRBD1. Losses at the gene ends were 1 base for V and 3 bases for J; bases not matched to a gene: 11. CDR3 length: 17 residues. Germline V CDR1 and CDR2: SGHAT, FQNNGV. The CDR3 protein is CASSLVGLSRGKETQYF. DNA for the CDR3: TGTGCCAGCAGCTTAGTAGGATTGAGCAGGGGGAAAGAGACCCAGTACTTC.

The genes are TRBV7-2 and TRBJ2-1; D not certain. The CDR3 spans 15 residues. Trimming took off 5 bases at V and 5 bases at J, with 16 bases between the two ends. CDR1 is SGHTA, CDR2 FQGNSA, per germline. The CDR3, as DNA: TGTGCCAGCAGCAACCGTTTTTCCCAACACAATGAGCAGTTCTTC. It specifies CASSNRFSQHNEQFF.